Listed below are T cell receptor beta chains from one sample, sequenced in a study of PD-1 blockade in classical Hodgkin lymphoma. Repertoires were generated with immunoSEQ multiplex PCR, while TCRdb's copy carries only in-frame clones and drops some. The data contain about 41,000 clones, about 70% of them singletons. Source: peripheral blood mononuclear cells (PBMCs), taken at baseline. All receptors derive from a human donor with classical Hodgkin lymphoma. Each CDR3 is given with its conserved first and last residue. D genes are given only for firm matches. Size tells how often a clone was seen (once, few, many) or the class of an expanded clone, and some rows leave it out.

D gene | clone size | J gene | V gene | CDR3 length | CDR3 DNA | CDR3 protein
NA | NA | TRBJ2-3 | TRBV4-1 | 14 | TGCGCCAGCAGTCGCGTTTCTAGCACAGATACGCAGTATTTT | CASSRVSSTDTQYF
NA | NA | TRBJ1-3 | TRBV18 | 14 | TGTGCCAGCTCACCACAGGGAACCGGAAACACCATATATTTT | CASSPQGTGNTIYF
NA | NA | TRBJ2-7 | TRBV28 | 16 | TGTGCCAGCCCCCCGACCAGCCCGACTAGCTCCTACGAGCAGTACTTC | CASPPTSPTSSYEQYF
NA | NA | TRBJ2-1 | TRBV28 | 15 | TGTGCCAGCACCCCTGCAGGGAGCTCCTACAATGAGCAGTTCTTC | CASTPAGSSYNEQFF
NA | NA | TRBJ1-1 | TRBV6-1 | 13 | TGTGCTGGAGGGCTGAAATTGAACACTGAAGCTTTCTTT | CAGGLKLNTEAFF
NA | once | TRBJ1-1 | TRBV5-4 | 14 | TGTGCCAGAGCTTCGGGCAAGGAGGGCACTGAAGCTTTCTTT | CARASGKEGTEAFF
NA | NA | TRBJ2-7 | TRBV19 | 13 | TGTGCCAGTAGTCTTAAACAGGGTTACGAGCAGTACTTC | CASSLKQGYEQYF
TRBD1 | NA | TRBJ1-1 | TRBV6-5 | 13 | TGTGCCAGCAGGACAGGGTCCATCACTGAAGCTTTCTTT | CASRTGSITEAFF
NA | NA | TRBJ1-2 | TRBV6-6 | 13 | TGTGCCAGCAGTTACGGGGCAGCCCGGGGCTACACCTTC | CASSYGAARGYTF
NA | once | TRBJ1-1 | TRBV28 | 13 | TGTGCCAGCCTTACTGAAAGGGGGACTGAAGCTTTCTTT | CASLTERGTEAFF
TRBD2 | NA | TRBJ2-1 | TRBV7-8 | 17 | TGTGCCAGCAGCTTAGGGTTGCCGGGACTAGCGGGAGATGAGCAGTTCTTC | CASSLGLPGLAGDEQFF
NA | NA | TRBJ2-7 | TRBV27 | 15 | TGTGCCAGCAGTTTAAGACCAGGGAGCTCCTACGAGCAGTACTTC | CASSLRPGSSYEQYF
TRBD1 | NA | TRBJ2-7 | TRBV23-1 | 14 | TGCGCCAGCAGTCTTAGGGGGCAGCCGTACGAGCAGTACTTC | CASSLRGQPYEQYF
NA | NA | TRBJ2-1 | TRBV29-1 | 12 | TGCAGCGTTGAGCGCGACTACAATGAGCAGTTCTTC | CSVERDYNEQFF
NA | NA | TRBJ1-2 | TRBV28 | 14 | TGTGCCAGCAGTTTAGCCGACAGCACCTATGGCTACACCTTC | CASSLADSTYGYTF
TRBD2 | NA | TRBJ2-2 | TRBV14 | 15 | TGTGCCAGCAGCCAATCGGGGGGAAATGGCGGGGAGCTGTTTTTT | CASSQSGGNGGELFF
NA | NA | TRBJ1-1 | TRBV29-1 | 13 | TGCAGCGTTGAAATACAGGGTTACACTGAAGCTTTCTTT | CSVEIQGYTEAFF
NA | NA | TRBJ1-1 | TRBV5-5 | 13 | TGTGCCAGCAGCCAACACAGGGTAACTGAAGCTTTCTTT | CASSQHRVTEAFF
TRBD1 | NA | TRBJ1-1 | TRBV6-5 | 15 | TGTGCCAGCAGCCTCCGACAGGGGGCGAACACTGAAGCTTTCTTT | CASSLRQGANTEAFF
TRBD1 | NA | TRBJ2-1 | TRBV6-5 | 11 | TGTGCCAGCACGACAGGGGGCCTAGTGTTCTTC | CASTTGGLVFF
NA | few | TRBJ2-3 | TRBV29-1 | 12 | TGCAGCGTTGAAAGGGGCACAGATACGCAGTATTTT | CSVERGTDTQYF
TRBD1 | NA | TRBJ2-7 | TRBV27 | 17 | TGTGCCAGCAGCCGACAAGACTCCGACAGGGGACCATACGAGCAGTACTTC | CASSRQDSDRGPYEQYF
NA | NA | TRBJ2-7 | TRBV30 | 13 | TGTGCCTGGGATGCTGGGCGGACCTACGAGCAGTACTTC | CAWDAGRTYEQYF
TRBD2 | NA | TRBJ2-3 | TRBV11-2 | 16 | TGTGCCAGCAGCCGGACTAGCGGGACTAGCACAGATACGCAGTATTTT | CASSRTSGTSTDTQYF
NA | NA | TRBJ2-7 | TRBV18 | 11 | TGTGCCAGCTCACCCGGCTACGAGCAGTACTTC | CASSPGYEQYF
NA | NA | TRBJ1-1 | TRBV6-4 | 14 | TGTGCCAGCAGTGACTCGGCGGGAGGTAGTGAAGCTTTCTTT | CASSDSAGGSEAFF
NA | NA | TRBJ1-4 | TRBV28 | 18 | TGTGCCAGCAGTTTATATCTTAGGGGCAGATCAACTAATGAAAAACTGTTTTTT | CASSLYLRGRSTNEKLFF
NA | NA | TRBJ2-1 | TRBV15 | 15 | TGTGCCACCAGCCGTACTATCGGCGGGGAGAATGAGCAGTTCTTC | CATSRTIGGENEQFF
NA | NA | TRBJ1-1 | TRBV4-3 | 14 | TGCGCCAGCAGCCAAGATCGGTGGGGAACTGAAGCTTTCTTT | CASSQDRWGTEAFF
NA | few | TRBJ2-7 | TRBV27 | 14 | TGTGCCAGCAGTTTCGGGACCCCGGCGGGCGAGCAGTACTTC | CASSFGTPAGEQYF
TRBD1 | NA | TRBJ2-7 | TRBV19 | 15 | TGTGCCAGTAGTACCGGACAGGGGCGTCCCTACGAGCAGTACTTC | CASSTGQGRPYEQYF
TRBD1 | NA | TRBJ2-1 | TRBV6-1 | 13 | TGTGCCAGCAGTGCTACAGGGGTTTACGAGCAGTTCTTC | CASSATGVYEQFF
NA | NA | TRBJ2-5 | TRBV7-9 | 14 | TGTGCCAGCAGCTTAGGACTACAACAAGAGACCCAGTACTTC | CASSLGLQQETQYF
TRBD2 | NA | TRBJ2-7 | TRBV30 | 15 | TGTGCCTGGAGTGAAGGAGCGGGATGGGGCTATGAGCAGTACTTC | CAWSEGAGWGYEQYF
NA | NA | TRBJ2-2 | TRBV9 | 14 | TGTGCCAGCAGCTCTACCATCGGGCCCGGGGAGCTGTTTTTT | CASSSTIGPGELFF
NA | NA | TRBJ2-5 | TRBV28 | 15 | TGTGCCAGCAGTTTCGTGTCGACAGCCGAAGAGACCCAGTACTTC | CASSFVSTAEETQYF
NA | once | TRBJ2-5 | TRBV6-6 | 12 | TGTGCCAGCAGTCCCCTAGGGGAGACCCAGTACTTC | CASSPLGETQYF
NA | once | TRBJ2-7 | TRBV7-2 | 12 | TGTGCCAGCAGCAAAGATTCCTACGAGCAGTACTTC | CASSKDSYEQYF
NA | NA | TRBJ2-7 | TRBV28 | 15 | TGTGCCAGCAGTCCTCTGGACAGGGAGGGCTACGAGCAGTACTTC | CASSPLDREGYEQYF
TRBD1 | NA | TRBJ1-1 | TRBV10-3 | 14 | TGTGCCATCAGTGGGACAGGGTTGAACACTGAAGCTTTCTTT | CAISGTGLNTEAFF
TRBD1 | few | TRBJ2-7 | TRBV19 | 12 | TGTGCCACGGGACAGGGGCCATACGAGCAGTACTTC | CATGQGPYEQYF
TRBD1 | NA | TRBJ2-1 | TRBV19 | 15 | TGTGCCAGTAGTCCAGGGGGTCGGGCCTACAATGAGCAGTTCTTC | CASSPGGRAYNEQFF
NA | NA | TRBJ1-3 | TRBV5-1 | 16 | TGCGCCAGCAGCTTGGGGGCCCGACAGGAGGGAAACACCATATATTTT | CASSLGARQEGNTIYF
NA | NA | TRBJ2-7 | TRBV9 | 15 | TGTGCCAGCAGCGCGCGGGGGCAGGGCTTCGACGAGCAGTACTTC | CASSARGQGFDEQYF
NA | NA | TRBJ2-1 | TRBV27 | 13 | TGTGCCAGCAAGGGGATCTCCTACAATGAGCAGTTCTTC | CASKGISYNEQFF
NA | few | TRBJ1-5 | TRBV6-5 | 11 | TGTGCCAGCGGGCGGGGCCAGCCCCAGCATTTT | CASGRGQPQHF
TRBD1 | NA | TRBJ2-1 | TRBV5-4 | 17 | TGTGCCAGCAGCATAGAACCGGGACAGGGGGCCTACAATGAGCAGTTCTTC | CASSIEPGQGAYNEQFF